This entry lists 19 T cell receptor beta chains sequenced from one sample in a study of CD8 T cells in Susac syndrome. cDNA came from approximately 0.5 to 1 ug RNA primed by random hexamers. MiXCR, applied by TCRdb to the immunoSEQ multiplex PCR reads, yields one record per CDR3 protein. The repertoire holds more than 200,000 distinct CDR3 sequences, with 90% to 95% as singletons. Sequencing was done on a sample of CD4+ T cells from PBMCs. These receptors were taken from a human donor with multiple sclerosis.

The gene calls are TRBV7-2 and TRBJ2-2; no reliable D call. With 4 bases removed from V and 4 bases from J, the gap between germline ends came to 13 bases. This CDR3 has 15 amino acids. Germline-derived CDR1 and CDR2 are SGHTA and FQGNSA. The CDR3 DNA follows: TGTGCCAGCAGCTCCCTTTCATTTGCCACCGGGGAGCTGTTTTTT. Translating gives CASSSLSFATGELFF.

This chain connects TRBV20-1 to TRBJ2-3; the D is unclear. The V gene lost 4 bases and the J gene lost 2 bases, with 19 bases spanning the gap. CDR3 size: 16 residues. Germline assignment: CDR1 DFQATT and CDR2 SNEGSKA (reference sequence). This chain's CDR3 is CSANRFYDWYTDTQYF. CDR3 coding DNA: TGCAGTGCTAACCGTTTTTATGACTGGTACACAGATACGCAGTATTTT.

This clonotype was seen once. The chain joins TRBV20-1 to TRBJ2-3; the match to TRBD1 covers 8 bases. The CDR3 totals 14 residues. With V trimmed by 2 bases and J by 3 bases, 4 bases remained unmatched. Germline values: CDR1 DFQATT, CDR2 SNEGSKA (reference sequence). The CDR3 DNA is TGCAGTGCTAGACAGGGGGCGCTTACAGATACGCAGTATTTT. Translated, it gives CSARQGALTDTQYF.

The rearrangement joins TRBV7-9 to TRBJ2-7; 7 positions match TRBD1. The germline V gene encodes CDR1 SEHNR and CDR2 FQNEAQ (reference sequence). Trimming took 2 bases from V and 6 from J; bases not matched to a gene: 4. This CDR3 is 13 amino acids long. The CDR3, as DNA: TGTGCCAGCAGCTTAACAGGGGAAGGCGAGCAGTACTTC. It is translated as CASSLTGEGEQYF. The variable domain in full, completed from reference TRBV7-9 and TRBJ2-7, reads DTGVSQNPRHKITKRGQNVTFRCDPISEHNRLYWYRQTLGQGPEFLTYFQNEAQLEKSRLLSDRFSAERPKGSFSTLEIQRTEQGDSAMYLCASSLTGEGEQYFGPGTRLTVT.

V and J are TRBV10-3 and TRBJ2-2; maybe TRBD1 (5 bases). V lost 11 bases, J lost 1 base, and 17 bases lay in between. This CDR3 has 15 residues. Germline-derived CDR1 and CDR2 are ENHRY and SYGVKD. CDR3 in DNA: TGTGCCTCAGGGCCCGGCAATCAGAACACCGGGGAGCTGTTTTTT. Translated, it gives CASGPGNQNTGELFF.

This clonotype has just one count. The V gene is TRBV29-1, the J gene TRBJ2-2, with 9 bases that match TRBD2. This CDR3 region has 15 residues. From germline, CDR1 is SQVTM and CDR2 ANQGSEA. V was pared by 1 base and J by 7 bases, with 7 bases of the junction left unmatched. Here the CDR3 DNA reads TGCAGCGTTGAAGTCAGGACTAGCGTGGACGGGGAGCTGTTTTTT. Translating it yields CSVEVRTSVDGELFF.

The chain joins TRBV9 to TRBJ1-3, with no clear D. Germline V gene lookup returns CDR1 SGDLS and CDR2 YYNGEE. This CDR3 spans 15 amino acids. V was clipped by 3 bases and J by 1 base, with 11 bases between them. The CDR3 DNA reads TGTGCCAGCAGCGAACAAGTAATATCTGGAAACACCATATATTTT. Protein product: CASSEQVISGNTIYF. Looking up the rest from reference TRBV9 and TRBJ1-3 gives the full variable domain: DSGVTQTPKHLITATGQRVTLRCSPRSGDLSVYWYQQSLDQGLQFLIQYYNGEERAKGNILERFSAQQFPDLHSELNLSSLELGDSALYFCASSEQVISGNTIYFGEGSWLTVV.

The rearrangement links TRBV5-1 to TRBJ2-5; D may be TRBD2 (7 bases). The germline V gene encodes CDR1 SGHRS and CDR2 YFSETQ. Between the trimmed V and J ends, which lost 3 bases and 3 bases, there was a span of 24 bases. The CDR3 has 18 amino acids. The chain's CDR3 is CASSSRGGRTRVKETQYF. The CDR3 DNA reads TGCGCCAGCAGCTCCAGAGGGGGGCGGACTAGGGTGAAAGAGACCCAGTACTTC.

The sample holds one count of this clonotype. The CDR3 spells CASTVQLAGGHNEQFF. The CDR3 DNA reads as TGCGCCAGCACCGTACAACTAGCGGGAGGGCACAATGAGCAGTTCTTC. This chain uses TRBV5-1 with TRBJ2-1; TRBD2 agrees at 13 bases. The J segment lost 5 bases and the V segment lost 6 bases, leaving 8 bases of the junction unmatched. Germline values: CDR1 SGHRS, CDR2 YFSETQ. This CDR3 spans 16 amino acids.

V and J are TRBV5-1 and TRBJ2-7; 9 nucleotides line up with TRBD2. The CDR3 has 16 residues. V was pared by 3 bases and J by 3 bases, with 10 bases of the junction left unmatched. CDR1 is SGHRS and CDR2 is YFSETQ in the germline V gene. CDR3 coding DNA: TGCGCCAGCAGCTGGGACCCTAGCGGGGTTCTCTACGAGCAGTACTTC. This sequence encodes CASSWDPSGVLYEQYF.

The rearrangement joins TRBV30 to TRBJ2-7; TRBD1 is a possible D gene (6 bases). Germline-derived CDR1 and CDR2 are GTSNPN and SVGIG (reference sequence). CDR3 length: 14 amino acids. Trimming cost V 2 bases and J 11 bases, with 22 bases left between them. The CDR3 loop reads CAWSLDSNPSDKYF. The CDR3 DNA reads TGTGCCTGGAGTCTGGACAGCAACCCTTCTGATAAGTACTTC.

The gene calls are TRBV5-4 and TRBJ2-7, with 8 bases identical to TRBD2. The CDR3 has 15 amino acids. V was clipped by 4 bases and J by 2 bases; unmatched bases: 8. Per the germline V gene, CDR1 is SGHNT and CDR2 is YYREEE (reference sequence). The CDR3 DNA reads TGTGCCAGCAGCACCGGGGGGGCAGCCCCCTACGAGCAGTACTTC. Its protein is CASSTGGAAPYEQYF.

The chain uses TRBV11-3 and TRBJ2-1, with TRBD1 identical over 7 bases. CDR3 length: 17 amino acids. The trim removed 4 bases at V and 1 base at J, leaving 10 bases unmatched. CDR1 SGHNT and CDR2 YENEEA come from the germline V gene. The CDR3 spells CASSSKQGYASYNEQFF. The DNA for the CDR3 is TGTGCCAGCAGCTCCAAACAGGGGTATGCTTCCTACAATGAGCAGTTCTTC. Looking up the rest from reference TRBV11-3 and TRBJ2-1 gives the full variable domain: EAGVVQSPRYKIIEKKQPVAFWCNPISGHNTLYWYLQNLGQGPELLIRYENEEAVDDSQLPKDRFSAERLKGVDSTLKIQPAELGDSAVYLCASSSKQGYASYNEQFFGPGTRLTVL.

The gene calls are TRBV6-4 and TRBJ2-3, with 7 bases aligning to TRBD2. The CDR3 is made up of 19 amino acids. V shed 2 bases and J 0 bases; nucleotides not matched to a gene: 14. Germline CDR1 MRHNA, CDR2 SNTAGT. The CDR3 region is CASSDQLSGRGSSTDTQYF. The CDR3 DNA sequence: TGTGCCAGCAGTGACCAGTTAAGTGGGAGGGGCTCTAGCACAGATACGCAGTATTTT.

The CDR3 here is CAWSVPTGTGMNEQFF. The CDR3 nucleotides are TGTGCCTGGAGTGTACCAACCGGGACAGGGATGAATGAGCAGTTCTTC. V gene TRBV30 combines with J gene TRBJ2-1; TRBD1 matches 9 bases. J was trimmed by 7 bases and V by 0 bases; bases with no gene match: 10. This CDR3 spans 16 amino acids. Looked up from germline, CDR1 is GTSNPN and CDR2 is SVGIG (reference sequence).

The V and J genes are TRBV6-5 and TRBJ2-7; the match to TRBD1 covers 8 bases. The CDR3 has 16 amino acids. The V gene end was trimmed by 4 bases and the J gene end by 2 bases; junction bases not matched to a gene: 10. Germline V gene lookup returns CDR1 MNHEY and CDR2 SVGAGI. In DNA, the CDR3 is TGTGCCAGCAGTTCCCCCGCGACAGGGGTAACCTACGAGCAGTACTTC. It yields the protein CASSSPATGVTYEQYF.

The rearrangement links TRBV6-5 to TRBJ1-2, with D perhaps TRBD1 (5 bases). CDR3 length: 14 residues. V lost 6 bases and J 1 base, leaving 12 bases between the germline ends. Germline CDR1 is MNHEY and CDR2 is SVGAGI. The CDR3 here is CASRDPGGNYGYTF. The CDR3, as DNA: TGTGCCAGCAGAGATCCGGGGGGTAACTATGGCTACACCTTC.

This chain links TRBV7-9 with TRBJ1-1; 7 bases line up with TRBD1. CDR1 and CDR2 (germline): SEHNR, FQNEAQ (reference sequence). This CDR3 comprises 14 residues. The V gene end was trimmed by 4 bases and the J gene end by 5 bases; junction bases not matched to a gene: 7. CDR3 sequence: CASSSDRAGTEAFF. CDR3 nucleotide sequence: TGTGCCAGCAGCTCCGACAGGGCGGGGACTGAAGCTTTCTTT.

CDR3: CASSILQSQPQHF. In DNA, the CDR3 is TGTGCCAGCAGCATCCTTCAAAGTCAGCCCCAGCATTTT. The chain is built from TRBV12-3 or TRBV12-4 and TRBJ1-5; D gene uncertain. The CDR3 runs to 13 residues. Trimming removed 6 bases from V and 6 bases from J, with 12 bases in between.